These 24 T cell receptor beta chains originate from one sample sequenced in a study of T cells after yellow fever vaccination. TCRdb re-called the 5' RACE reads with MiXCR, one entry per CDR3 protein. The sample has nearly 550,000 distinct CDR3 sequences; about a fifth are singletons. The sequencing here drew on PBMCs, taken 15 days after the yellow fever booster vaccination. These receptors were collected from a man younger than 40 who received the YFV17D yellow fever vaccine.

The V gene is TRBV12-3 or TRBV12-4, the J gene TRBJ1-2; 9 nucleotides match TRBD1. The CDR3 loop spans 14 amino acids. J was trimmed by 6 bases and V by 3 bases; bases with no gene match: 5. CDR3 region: CASSFSGTGNGYTF. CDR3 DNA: TGTGCCAGCAGTTTTTCCGGGACAGGGAATGGCTACACCTTC.

The CDR3 region has the DNA TGTGCCAGCAGCCCTTCAGGGCGTGCTGACTATGGCTACACCTTC. This translates into CASSPSGRADYGYTF. The chain links TRBV3-1 to TRBJ1-2, with a weak D call TRBD1 (5 bases). CDR3 length: 15 amino acids. Germline-derived CDR1 and CDR2 are LGHDT and YNNKEL (reference sequence). Trimming shortened V by 4 bases and J by 3 bases, and 15 bases separated the two germline ends.

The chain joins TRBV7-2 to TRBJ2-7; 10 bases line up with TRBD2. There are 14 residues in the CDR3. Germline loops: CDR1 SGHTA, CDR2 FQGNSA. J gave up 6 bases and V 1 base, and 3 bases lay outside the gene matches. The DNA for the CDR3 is TGTGCCAGCAGCTTAGTTAGCGGGAGGCCCGAGCAGTACTTC. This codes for CASSLVSGRPEQYF. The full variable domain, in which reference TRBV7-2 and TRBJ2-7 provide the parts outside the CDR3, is GAGVSQSPSNKVTEKGKDVELRCDPISGHTALYWYRQSLGQGLEFLIYFQGNSAPDKSGLPSDRFSAERTGGSVSTLTIQRTQQEDSAVYLCASSLVSGRPEQYFGPGTRLTVT.

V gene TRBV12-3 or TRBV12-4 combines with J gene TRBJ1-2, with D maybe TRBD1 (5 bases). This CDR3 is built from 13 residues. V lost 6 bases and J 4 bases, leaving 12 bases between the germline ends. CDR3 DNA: TGTGCCAGCAGCAGGGAAGGTAGCTATGGCTACACCTTC. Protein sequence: CASSREGSYGYTF.

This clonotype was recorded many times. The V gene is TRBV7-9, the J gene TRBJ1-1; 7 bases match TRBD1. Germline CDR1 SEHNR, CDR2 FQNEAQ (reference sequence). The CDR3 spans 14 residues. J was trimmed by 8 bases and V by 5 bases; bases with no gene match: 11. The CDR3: CASSPEWRGQEAFF. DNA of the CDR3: TGTGCCAGCAGCCCAGAGTGGCGGGGACAGGAAGCTTTCTTT.

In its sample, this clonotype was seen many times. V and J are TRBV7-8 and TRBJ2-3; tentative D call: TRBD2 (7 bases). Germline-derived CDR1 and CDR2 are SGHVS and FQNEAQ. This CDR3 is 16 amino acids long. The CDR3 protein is CVSRGHSIAEADTQYF. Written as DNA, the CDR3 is TGTGTTTCGCGGGGGCACAGTATAGCGGAGGCAGATACGCAGTATTTT.

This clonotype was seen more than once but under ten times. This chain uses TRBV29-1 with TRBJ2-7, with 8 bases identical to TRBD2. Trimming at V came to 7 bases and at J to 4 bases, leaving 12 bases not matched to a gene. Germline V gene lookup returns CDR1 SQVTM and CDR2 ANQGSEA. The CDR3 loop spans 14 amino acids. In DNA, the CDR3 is TGCAGCGCCGGGTTTAGCGGGATCTTGTACGAGCAGTACTTC. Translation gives CSAGFSGILYEQYF.

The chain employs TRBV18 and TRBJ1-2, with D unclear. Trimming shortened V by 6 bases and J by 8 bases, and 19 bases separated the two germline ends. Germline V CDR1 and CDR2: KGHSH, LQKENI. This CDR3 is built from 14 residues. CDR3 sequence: CASSSLAGAEGYTF. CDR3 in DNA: TGTGCCAGCTCCTCGCTCGCGGGTGCGGAGGGCTACACCTTC.

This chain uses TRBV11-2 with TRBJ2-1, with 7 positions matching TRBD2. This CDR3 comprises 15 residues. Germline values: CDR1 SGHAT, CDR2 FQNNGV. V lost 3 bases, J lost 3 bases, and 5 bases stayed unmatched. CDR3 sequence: CASSFRDYFYNEQFF. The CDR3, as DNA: TGTGCCAGCAGCTTCCGGGACTACTTCTACAATGAGCAGTTCTTC. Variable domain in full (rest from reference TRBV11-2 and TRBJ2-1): EAGVAQSPRYKIIEKRQSVAFWCNPISGHATLYWYQQILGQGPKLLIQFQNNGVVDDSQLPKDRFSAERLKGVDSTLKIQPAKLEDSAVYLCASSFRDYFYNEQFFGPGTRLTVL.

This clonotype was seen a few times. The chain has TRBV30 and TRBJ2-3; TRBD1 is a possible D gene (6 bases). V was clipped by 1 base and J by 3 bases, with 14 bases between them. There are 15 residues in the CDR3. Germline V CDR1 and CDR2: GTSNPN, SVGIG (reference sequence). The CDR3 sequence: CAWSGPGHETDTQYF. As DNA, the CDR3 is TGTGCCTGGAGTGGACCGGGACACGAAACAGATACGCAGTATTTT. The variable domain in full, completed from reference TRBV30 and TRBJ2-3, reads SQTIHQWPATLVQPVGSPLSLECTVEGTSNPNLYWYRQAAGRGLQLLFYSVGIGQISSEVPQNLSASRPQDRQFILSSKKLLLSDSGFYLCAWSGPGHETDTQYFGPGTRLTVL.

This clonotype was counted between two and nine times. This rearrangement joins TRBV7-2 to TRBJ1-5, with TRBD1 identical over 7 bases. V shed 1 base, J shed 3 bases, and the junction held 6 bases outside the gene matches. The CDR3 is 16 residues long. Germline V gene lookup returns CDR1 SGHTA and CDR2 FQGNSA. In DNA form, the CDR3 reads TGTGCCAGCAGCTTAGTTGTACAGGGGTTCAATCAGCCCCAGCATTTT. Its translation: CASSLVVQGFNQPQHF.

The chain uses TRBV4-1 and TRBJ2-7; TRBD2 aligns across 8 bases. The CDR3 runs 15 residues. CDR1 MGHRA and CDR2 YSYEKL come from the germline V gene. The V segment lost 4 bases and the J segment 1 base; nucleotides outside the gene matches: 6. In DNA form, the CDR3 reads TGCGCCAGCAGCCTCTCGGGAGGGGGATCCTACGAGCAGTACTTC. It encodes CASSLSGGGSYEQYF.

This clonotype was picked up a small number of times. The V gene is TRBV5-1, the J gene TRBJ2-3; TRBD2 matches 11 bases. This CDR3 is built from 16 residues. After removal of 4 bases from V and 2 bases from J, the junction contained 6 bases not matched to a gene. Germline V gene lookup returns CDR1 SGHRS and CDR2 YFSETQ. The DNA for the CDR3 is TGCGCCAGCAGCGCTGGACTAGCGGGTCACACAGATACGCAGTATTTT. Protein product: CASSAGLAGHTDTQYF.

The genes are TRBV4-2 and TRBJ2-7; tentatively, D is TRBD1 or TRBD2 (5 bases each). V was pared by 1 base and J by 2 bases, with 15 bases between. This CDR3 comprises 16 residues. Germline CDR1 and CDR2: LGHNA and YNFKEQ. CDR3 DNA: TGTGCCAGCAGCCAAGTAGGGACGGGACCCGCCTACGAGCAGTACTTC. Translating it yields CASSQVGTGPAYEQYF.

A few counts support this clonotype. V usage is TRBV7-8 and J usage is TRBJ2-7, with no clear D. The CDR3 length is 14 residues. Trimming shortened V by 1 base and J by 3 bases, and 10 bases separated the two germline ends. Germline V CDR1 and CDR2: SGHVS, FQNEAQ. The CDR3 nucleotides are TGTGCCAGCAGCTTAGAGACGCGCGACTACGAGCAGTACTTC. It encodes CASSLETRDYEQYF.

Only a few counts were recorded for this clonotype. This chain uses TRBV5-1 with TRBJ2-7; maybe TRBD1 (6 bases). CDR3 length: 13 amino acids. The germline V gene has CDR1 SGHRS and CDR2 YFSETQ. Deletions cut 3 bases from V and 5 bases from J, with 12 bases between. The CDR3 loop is CASSSSGAHEQYF. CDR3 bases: TGCGCCAGCAGCTCCTCAGGGGCCCACGAGCAGTACTTC.

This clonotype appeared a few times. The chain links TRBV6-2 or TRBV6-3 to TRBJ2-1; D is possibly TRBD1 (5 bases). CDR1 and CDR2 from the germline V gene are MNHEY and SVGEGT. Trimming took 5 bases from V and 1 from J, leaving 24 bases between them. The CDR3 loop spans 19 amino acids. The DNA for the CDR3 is TGTGCCAGCAGTCCACTACGCGGCATCAATAAGGGGTCCTACAATGAGCAGTTCTTC. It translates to CASSPLRGINKGSYNEQFF.

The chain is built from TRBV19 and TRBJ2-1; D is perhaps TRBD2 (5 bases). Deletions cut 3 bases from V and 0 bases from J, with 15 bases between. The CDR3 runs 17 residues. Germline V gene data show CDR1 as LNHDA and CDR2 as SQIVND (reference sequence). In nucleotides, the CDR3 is TGTGCCAGTAGTATCCTTGGCGGAGGTAGCTCCTACAATGAGCAGTTCTTC. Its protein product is CASSILGGGSSYNEQFF.

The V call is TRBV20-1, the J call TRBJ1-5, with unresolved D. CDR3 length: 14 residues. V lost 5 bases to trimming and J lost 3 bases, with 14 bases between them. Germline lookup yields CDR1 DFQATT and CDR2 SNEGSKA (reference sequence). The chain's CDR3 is CSAGLSSPNQPQHF. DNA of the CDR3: TGCAGTGCTGGACTTTCCTCCCCCAATCAGCCCCAGCATTTT.

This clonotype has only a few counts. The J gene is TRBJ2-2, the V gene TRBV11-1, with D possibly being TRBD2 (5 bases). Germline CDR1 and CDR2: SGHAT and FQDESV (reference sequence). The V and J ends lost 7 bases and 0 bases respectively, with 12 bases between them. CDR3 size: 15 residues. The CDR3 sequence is CASTASPTNTGELFF. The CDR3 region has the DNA TGTGCCAGCACCGCTAGCCCAACGAACACCGGGGAGCTGTTTTTT.

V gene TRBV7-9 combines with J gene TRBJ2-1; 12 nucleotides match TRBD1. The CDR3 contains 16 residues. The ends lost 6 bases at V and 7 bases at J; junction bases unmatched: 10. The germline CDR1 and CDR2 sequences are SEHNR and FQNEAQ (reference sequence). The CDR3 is CASSFGTGGLVNEQFF. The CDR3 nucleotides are TGTGCCAGCAGTTTTGGGACAGGGGGCCTGGTAAATGAGCAGTTCTTC. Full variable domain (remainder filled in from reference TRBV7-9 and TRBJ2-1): DTGVSQNPRHKITKRGQNVTFRCDPISEHNRLYWYRQTLGQGPEFLTYFQNEAQLEKSRLLSDRFSAERPKGSFSTLEIQRTEQGDSAMYLCASSFGTGGLVNEQFFGPGTRLTVL.

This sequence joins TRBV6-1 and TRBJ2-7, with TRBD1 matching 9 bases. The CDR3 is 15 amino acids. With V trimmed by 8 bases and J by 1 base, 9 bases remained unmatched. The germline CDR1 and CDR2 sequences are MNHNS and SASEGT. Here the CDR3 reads CASARAGQGSYEQYF. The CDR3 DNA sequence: TGTGCCAGCGCGAGGGCGGGACAGGGTTCCTACGAGCAGTACTTC.

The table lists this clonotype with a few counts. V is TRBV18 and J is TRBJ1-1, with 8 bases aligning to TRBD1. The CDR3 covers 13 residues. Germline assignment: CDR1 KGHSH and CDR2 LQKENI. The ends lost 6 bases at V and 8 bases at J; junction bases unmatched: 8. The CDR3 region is CASSFGQGGEAFF. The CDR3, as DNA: TGTGCCAGCTCCTTTGGACAGGGTGGAGAAGCTTTCTTT.

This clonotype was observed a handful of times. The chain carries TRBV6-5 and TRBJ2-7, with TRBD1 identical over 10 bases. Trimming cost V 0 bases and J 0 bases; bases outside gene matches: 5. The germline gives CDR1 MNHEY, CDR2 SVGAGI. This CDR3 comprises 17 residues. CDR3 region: CASSYSRQGASSYEQYF. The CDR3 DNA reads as TGTGCCAGCAGTTACTCGCGACAGGGGGCTAGCTCCTACGAGCAGTACTTC.